The T cell receptor beta chain described here comes from a study of blood T cells in healthy people across ages (dated by TCRdb to the mid-2010s). At the level of the whole study: In model experiments, roughly one uniquely barcoded TCR beta cDNA molecule per two T cells was captured by template switching. The study measured age-related changes in TCR beta repertoire diversity using deep sequencing normalized with unique cDNA molecular identifiers. The donors were divided into four age groups: young (average approximately 17 years), middle-aged (approximately 42), aged (approximately 62) and long-lived (roughly 82). To avoid experimental bias, donors of different ages were distributed randomly across sequencing lanes. Using the same blood draw, the study looked at two additional independent replicas of 1 million unique cDNA reads for two donors, one aged 18 to 30 and the other aged 80 or older.

Concerning this clonotype itself: This receptor's antigen is unknown. The sample holds no much larger clone one base away, and base qualities are not on file.

Inclusive of the bounding cysteine and phenylalanine, the CDR3 is 14 residues long. The sequence is cut down to CDR3 DNA, 42 bases in frame from base 1. The trim is 1 base for V and 5 bases for J, with a gap of 10 bases between the germline ends. The germline V gene supplies CDR1 LGHNA and CDR2 YNFKEQ. Systemically healthy Caucasian individuals from Russia, 35 to 50 in total and aged about 6 to 95 years, were included as donors. Each donor gave ten milliliters of peripheral blood, collected into EDTA-treated Vacutainer tubes. Ficoll-Paque density-gradient centrifugation was used to isolate PBMCs, with at least 6 million obtained per sample. Total RNA was extracted from PBMCs with Trizol reagent, with at least 6 micrograms obtained per sample. The percentages of naive CD45RAhigh/CD27high T cells were determined by flow cytometry on a PBMC aliquot from every donor. Library prep was done by 5' RACE. Data came from an Illumina HiSeq 2500. A second PCR of roughly 7 to 11 cycles was run with a J-beta primer mix and a sample-barcoded 5' primer. Each TCR beta cDNA molecule received a unique molecular identifier from a template-switch 5' adaptor carrying 12 random nucleotides. At least 2.5 million CDR3-containing paired-end reads were obtained from each sample. First-strand cDNA synthesis was performed from all RNA using the Mint cDNA synthesis kit, with priming by a TRBC-specific oligonucleotide. Following uracil-DNA glycosylase treatment, a first 18-cycle PCR with universal primers M1SS and BC2_uni_R was performed on all cDNA. Turning to the authors' computational methods: Each sample was normalized by randomly selecting 1 million high-quality reads, each carrying a distinct molecular identifier. Reads sharing molecular identifiers were discarded rather than binned into consensus sequences. CDR3 identification, clonotype clustering and error correction used MiTCR with a Q25 quality threshold and the strictest error-elimination algorithm. Lower-bound total TCR beta diversity was estimated with a nonparametric unseen species model using Euler transformation. The public sequencing data were trimmed at Q25 with fastp and processed into clonotypes with MiXCR by TCRdb, which kept only in-frame beta chains. Under each unique CDR3 protein, matching rows form one entry showing the most common genes and DNA. Here the V and J calls rest on TCRdb's processing, not on the authors' analysis. The sample yields some 780,000 distinct CDR3 sequences; roughly three fifths were counted once. The ten largest account for more than 25% of the sample.

The full study reports these points: There was a strong correlation between observed TCR beta diversity and the percentage of naive T cells measured by flow cytometry. Because the CMV infection status of the donors was unknown, age-related changes in expanded clonotypes may potentially have been confounded. Total diversity estimates from one million sequenced T cells were considered lower bounds and underestimates. Because profiling used bulk unsorted PBMCs, naive and antigen-experienced compartments could not be compared conclusively. Observed TCR beta diversity per million T cells fell roughly linearly with age, and a significant reduction was already apparent by age around 40. The long-lived group showed more naive CD4+ T cells, fewer expanded clones and increased TCR diversity than the aged group, suggesting age selection.

Specimen: blood. The TCR sequence derives from a man in his forties or fifties in good health. The V and J genes are TRBV4-2 and TRBJ2-3, with no reliable assignment of the D segment. The DNA sequence is given as TGTGCCAGCAGCCAAGCCGGAGTGGGAGATACGCAGTATTTT. Its coded protein is CASSQAGVGDTQYF.